One sample yielded the 24 T cell receptor beta chains listed below, sequenced in a study of blood T cell repertoires in COVID-19. Measured with immunoSEQ multiplex PCR; TCRdb has only the in-frame clones, and not every one. The sample shows some 190,000 clones, 82% of them seen only once. Sequenced: peripheral blood. These receptors were obtained from a woman aged 55-70 years with COVID-19, enrolled during active disease.

The chain is built from TRBV24-1 and TRBJ2-2, with 9 bases aligning to TRBD1. CDR3 length equals 18 residues. The germline V gene encodes CDR1 KGHDR and CDR2 SFDVKD. J was trimmed by 0 bases and V by 4 bases; bases with no gene match: 8. In DNA, the CDR3 is TGTGCCACCAGTGACCGTTGGACAGGGGAGACGAACACCGGGGAGCTGTTTTTT. Its protein product is CATSDRWTGETNTGELFF.

The V and J genes are TRBV2 and TRBJ1-1, with D possibly TRBD1 on 5 matching bases. The length of the CDR3 is 14 residues. V gave up 4 bases and J gave up 2 bases, with 11 bases separating them. Germline-derived CDR1 and CDR2 are SNHLY and FYNNEI. CDR3 sequence reads: CASSAGRGNTEAFF. CDR3 nucleotide sequence: TGTGCCAGCAGTGCTGGAAGGGGAAACACTGAAGCTTTCTTT.

The chain has TRBV19 and TRBJ1-2; 9 bases agree with TRBD1. CDR3 length: 14 amino acids. V lost 6 bases, J lost 8 bases, and 10 bases stayed unmatched. CDR1 is LNHDA, CDR2 SQIVND, per germline (reference sequence). Here the CDR3 DNA reads TGTGCCAGTAGAATACTACAGGGGGCGAGGGGCTACACCTTC. The encoded protein is CASRILQGARGYTF.

The gene calls are TRBV4-2 and TRBJ1-2; 12 bases map to TRBD1. The CDR3 loop spans 17 amino acids. Germline V gene sequence: CDR1 LGHNA, CDR2 YNFKEQ. V trimming: 3 bases; J trimming: 4 bases; junction bases outside the gene matches: 9. DNA of the CDR3: TGTGCCAGCAGCCAGGACGGGACAGGGGGCGCGGGCTATGGCTACACCTTC. Protein sequence: CASSQDGTGGAGYGYTF.

The chain joins TRBV6-5 to TRBJ1-1; D might be TRBD1 (5 bases). CDR3 length equals 14 residues. Germline V CDR1 and CDR2: MNHEY, SVGAGI. V shed 0 bases and J shed 3 bases, with 8 bases lying between them. CDR3 in DNA: TGTGCCAGCAGTTACTCTTCCAGGGACACTGAAGCTTTCTTT. Translating gives CASSYSSRDTEAFF.

V is TRBV5-1 and J is TRBJ2-7; 9 bases agree with TRBD2. The ends lost 0 bases at V and 4 bases at J; junction bases unmatched: 8. The CDR3 is 16 amino acids. CDR1 SGHRS and CDR2 YFSETQ come from the germline V gene. The CDR3, as DNA: TGCGCCAGCAGCTTGGATGGGACTAGCACTCGTTACGAGCAGTACTTC. This translates into CASSLDGTSTRYEQYF.

This clone was counted once. The chain combines TRBV10-2 with TRBJ2-3, with D possibly TRBD1 on 7 matching bases. The CDR3 runs 14 residues. With 4 bases removed from V and 5 bases from J, the gap between germline ends came to 13 bases. Per germline, CDR1 WSHSY and CDR2 SAAADI. The CDR3 nucleotides are TGCGCCAGCAGTGTTTCAGGGGGGCTAGATACGCAGTATTTT. Residues: CASSVSGGLDTQYF.

The rearrangement links TRBV3-1 (or the pseudogene TRBV3-2) to TRBJ2-5; TRBD2 is a possible D gene (5 bases). This CDR3 region has 12 residues. Trimming removed 3 bases from V and 5 bases from J, with 7 bases in between. CDR1 LGHDT and CDR2 YNNKEL come from the germline V gene (reference sequence). As DNA, the CDR3 is TGTGCCAGCAGCCACGGCGGGGAGACCCAGTACTTC. Translating gives CASSHGGETQYF.

The chain employs TRBV7-9 and TRBJ2-3; D is unresolved. CDR3 length: 15 amino acids. V lost 6 bases and J lost 2, with 15 bases in between. CDR1 and CDR2 (germline): SEHNR, FQNEAQ (reference sequence). In DNA form, the CDR3 reads TGTGCCAGCAGGCCGTTCAAGCTACTCACAGATACGCAGTATTTT. Its protein is CASRPFKLLTDTQYF.

The chain employs TRBV7-8 and TRBJ1-6, with TRBD1 identical over 10 bases. CDR1 is SGHVS and CDR2 is FQNEAQ in the germline V gene. The CDR3 has 15 amino acids. The V segment lost 5 bases and the J segment 9 bases; nucleotides outside the gene matches: 7. The CDR3 region has the DNA TGTGCCAGCAGCCGGGGACAGGGGAGGGCTTCACCCCTCCACTTT. It translates to CASSRGQGRASPLHF. The variable domain in full, with the rest retrieved from reference TRBV7-8 and TRBJ1-6, is GAGVSQSPRYKVAKRGQDVALRCDPISGHVSLFWYQQALGQGPEFLTYFQNEAQLDKSGLPSDRFFAERPEGSVSTLKIQRTQQEDSAVYLCASSRGQGRASPLHFGNGTRLTVT.

The J gene is TRBJ2-5, the V gene TRBV5-1; D is perhaps TRBD1 (6 bases). V gave up 0 bases and J gave up 3 bases, with 15 bases separating them. The CDR3 runs 16 residues. Germline V gene data show CDR1 as SGHRS and CDR2 as YFSETQ. The CDR3 loop is CASSLVLSGAEETQYF. DNA of the CDR3: TGCGCCAGCAGCTTGGTGCTTTCAGGGGCGGAAGAGACCCAGTACTTC. Together with reference TRBV5-1 and TRBJ2-5, the CDR3 gives the full variable domain: KAGVTQTPRYLIKTRGQQVTLSCSPISGHRSVSWYQQTPGQGLQFLFEYFSETQRNKGNFPGRFSGRQFSNSRSEMNVSTLELGDSALYLCASSLVLSGAEETQYFGPGTRLLVL.

V usage is TRBV25-1 and J usage is TRBJ1-4; D is undetermined. Germline V gene sequence: CDR1 MGHDK, CDR2 SYGVNS. The CDR3 is 14 amino acids. With 0 bases removed from V and 6 bases from J, the gap between germline ends came to 8 bases. The CDR3 DNA reads as TGTGCCAGCAGTGAATACGGAGTTGATGAAAAACTGTTTTTT. Translating it yields CASSEYGVDEKLFF.

The gene calls are TRBV30 and TRBJ1-2; 12 nucleotides line up with TRBD1. With V trimmed by 5 bases and J by 8 bases, 6 bases remained unmatched. The CDR3 loop spans 13 amino acids. The germline V gene has CDR1 GTSNPN and CDR2 SVGIG (reference sequence). Here the CDR3 reads CAWSGQGAGGYTF. The DNA of the CDR3 is TGTGCCTGGTCGGGACAGGGGGCTGGGGGCTACACCTTC.

The chain's CDR3 is CASSLSRQAGGAFF. CDR3 nucleotide sequence: TGTGCCAGCAGTTTATCGCGTCAGGCGGGAGGAGCTTTCTTT. The chain employs TRBV27 and TRBJ1-1; D ambiguous. The CDR3 has 14 amino acids. Trimming cost V 0 bases and J 10 bases, with 15 bases left between them. CDR1 and CDR2 (germline): MNHEY, SMNVEV (reference sequence).

The chain links TRBV3-1 (or the pseudogene TRBV3-2) to TRBJ2-5; 8 bases map to TRBD2. The CDR3 sequence is 16 residues long. Germline V CDR1 and CDR2: LGHDT, YNNKEL (reference sequence). The V segment lost 0 bases and the J segment 4 bases; nucleotides outside the gene matches: 7. CDR3 nucleotide sequence: TGTGCCAGCAGCCAAGACGGTAGCGGGGTTGTAGAGACCCAGTACTTC. Amino acid sequence: CASSQDGSGVVETQYF.

The CDR3: CASSLLASSSYEQYF. In DNA form, the CDR3 reads TGTGCCAGCAGCCTCCTAGCGTCTAGCTCCTACGAGCAGTACTTC. The chain is built from TRBV28 and TRBJ2-7, with a weak D call TRBD2 (6 bases). Trimming left V 6 bases short and J 0 bases short, with 15 bases between. Germline V CDR1 and CDR2: MDHEN, SYDVKM. CDR3 length: 15 amino acids. Variable domain in full (rest from reference TRBV28 and TRBJ2-7): DVKVTQSSRYLVKRTGEKVFLECVQDMDHENMFWYRQDPGLGLRLIYFSYDVKMKEKGDIPEGYSVSREKKERFSLILESASTNQTSMYLCASSLLASSSYEQYFGPGTRLTVT.

In this sample, this clone is medium-sized. This sample includes further DNA sequences coding for the same CDR3. The V call is TRBV20-1, the J call TRBJ1-5; D might be TRBD1 (6 bases). CDR3 length: 13 residues. Germline CDR1 and CDR2: DFQATT and SNEGSKA (reference sequence). Trimming pared 3 bases from V and 2 bases from J, leaving 8 bases between. CDR3 nucleotides: TGCAGTGCTAGTCCAGGGGGCAATCAGCCCCAGCATTTT. It codes for CSASPGGNQPQHF.

There are a few counts of this clone. This chain links TRBV27 with TRBJ2-7; 14 positions agree with TRBD2. The germline gives CDR1 MNHEY, CDR2 SMNVEV (reference sequence). The CDR3 runs to 17 residues. V shed 3 bases and J 6 bases; nucleotides not matched to a gene: 10. CDR3 coding DNA: TGTGCCAGCAGTTTTGGACTAGCGGGAGGCCTTTTGGGCGAGCAGTACTTC. Translated: CASSFGLAGGLLGEQYF.

This clone was recorded only once. The V call is TRBV5-1, the J call TRBJ1-2; 9 nucleotides align to TRBD1. This CDR3 has 15 amino acids. V lost 0 bases to trimming and J lost 6 bases; unmatched junction nucleotides: 6. Germline-derived CDR1 and CDR2 are SGHRS and YFSETQ. The CDR3 spells CASSLGGQGADGYTF. In DNA form, the CDR3 reads TGCGCCAGCAGCTTGGGGGGACAGGGAGCAGATGGCTACACCTTC.

The rearrangement links TRBV28 to TRBJ1-5; D is ambiguous. The V gene lost 5 bases and the J gene lost 0 bases, with 8 bases spanning the gap. In germline, CDR1 is MDHEN, CDR2 SYDVKM. The CDR3 length is 14 residues. This chain's CDR3 is CASSLVNSNQPQHF. DNA for the CDR3: TGTGCCAGCAGTCTCGTTAATAGCAATCAGCCCCAGCATTTT.

This clone has only a few counts. The V and J genes are TRBV15 and TRBJ1-3; unclear D gene. Germline V gene sequence: CDR1 LNHNV, CDR2 YYDKDF (reference sequence). V lost 1 base and J 0 bases, leaving 7 bases between the germline ends. The CDR3 length is 15 residues. CDR3 DNA: TGTGCCACCAGCAGAGTACGGGGCTCTGGAAACACCATATATTTT. Its protein is CATSRVRGSGNTIYF.

This clone was seen a single time. CDR3 coding DNA: TGTGCCAGCAGCCCCCAGCGGGGGGTAGAGACCCAGTACTTC. It translates to CASSPQRGVETQYF. The rearrangement joins TRBV7-3 to TRBJ2-5, with 9 bases that match TRBD2. The junction had 5 bases not matched to a gene; V was cut back by 5 bases and J by 4 bases. This CDR3 has 14 residues. Germline V gene data show CDR1 as SGHTA and CDR2 as FQGTGA.

This clone came up a few times. The genes are TRBV7-8 and TRBJ2-2; D is unresolved. The germline V and J ends were trimmed by 1 base and 0 bases, with 6 bases remaining between them. Per germline, CDR1 SGHVS and CDR2 FQNEAQ. This CDR3 is built from 15 residues. The DNA of the CDR3 is TGTGCCAGCAGCTTAGTGAGTGCGAACACCGGGGAGCTGTTTTTT. Translating it yields CASSLVSANTGELFF.

The CDR3 bases are TGTGCCAGCAGCCTGGGACAGTCTAACTATGGCTACACCTTC. It is translated as CASSLGQSNYGYTF. The chain couples TRBV28 to TRBJ1-2; 7 bases are shared with TRBD1. Trimming cost V 6 bases and J 0 bases; bases outside gene matches: 4. Germline-derived CDR1 and CDR2 are MDHEN and SYDVKM. CDR3 length: 14 amino acids.